This is a list of T cell receptor beta chains from one sample in a study of T cell responses to AZD1222 COVID-19 vaccine. The assay was immunoSEQ multiplex PCR, and TCRdb's table has in-frame clones only and misses some. Of about 94,000 clones in the sample, about 88% are singletons; the top ten hold roughly 13%. The sample was peripheral blood, taken on day 0 of AZD1222 vaccination. The source of these receptors is an adult in good health. CDR3s include the opening cysteine and the closing phenylalanine or tryptophan. A D gene is named only where the DNA matches it firmly. A row's size may be missing; if present it is once, few, many or a size class.

TRBJ1-5 TRBV9 . . CASSPDGQLNQPQHF TGTGCCAGCAGCCCCGACGGACAGCTGAATCAGCCCCAGCATTTT
TRBJ2-2 TRBV9 . . CASSVPGQIANTGELFF TGTGCCAGCAGCGTACCTGGACAGATAGCGAACACCGGGGAGCTGTTTTTT
TRBJ2-3 TRBV6-5 . once CASSTQAGSTDTQYF TGTGCCAGCAGCACACAGGCCGGGTCCACAGATACGCAGTATTTT
TRBJ2-2 TRBV6-5 TRBD2 . CASKGTSGTGELFF TGTGCCAGTAAAGGGACTAGCGGCACCGGGGAGCTGTTTTTT
TRBJ2-7 TRBV6-5 TRBD2 . CASSSSGGSPTEQYF TGTGCCAGCAGCAGTAGCGGGGGTTCCCCCACCGAGCAGTACTTC
TRBJ1-1 TRBV19 . . CASSISYMNTEAFF TGTGCCAGTAGTATTTCATATATGAACACTGAAGCTTTCTTT
TRBJ2-3 TRBV12-3/TRBV12-4 . . CASSLSTDTQYF TGTGCCAGCAGTTTATCAACAGATACGCAGTATTTT
TRBJ2-1 TRBV5-1 TRBD1 . CASSLPKQGAQQFF TGCGCCAGCAGCTTGCCCAAACAGGGGGCTCAGCAGTTCTTC
TRBJ2-2 TRBV27 TRBD2 . CASSLLAGGTGELFF TGTGCCAGCAGTTTACTAGCGGGGGGAACCGGGGAGCTGTTTTTT
TRBJ2-5 TRBV6-4 . . CASSRGAWETQYF TGTGCCAGCAGTCGGGGGGCGTGGGAGACCCAGTACTTC
TRBJ1-5 TRBV18 . . CASSQWSHYSNQPQHF TGTGCCAGCTCGCAATGGAGCCATTATAGCAATCAGCCCCAGCATTTT
TRBJ2-7 TRBV11-2 . . CASSRRSDSYEQYF TGTGCCAGCAGCCGTCGGTCAGATTCATACGAGCAGTACTTC
TRBJ2-1 TRBV7-3 TRBD2 . CASSRFSSGGEQFF TGTGCCAGCAGCCGCTTTTCTAGCGGGGGCGAACAGTTCTTC
TRBJ2-1 TRBV7-3 . . CASSPGHLSYNEQFF TGTGCCAGCAGCCCCGGACATCTCTCCTACAATGAGCAGTTCTTC
TRBJ1-1 TRBV19 TRBD1 . CASSPQDRAPYTEAFF TGTGCCAGTAGTCCTCAGGACAGGGCTCCCTACACTGAAGCTTTCTTT
TRBJ1-4 TRBV2 TRBD1 few CASVGQGTEKLFF TGTGCCAGCGTGGGACAGGGGACCGAAAAACTGTTTTTT
TRBJ2-7 TRBV7-9 . . CASSSAGTYEQYF TGTGCCAGCAGTTCGGCAGGGACCTACGAGCAGTACTTC
TRBJ2-1 TRBV7-6 . . CASSLILFGGEGRLSGYEQFF TGTGCCAGCAGCTTAATCCTGTTTGGCGGGGAAGGTCGTCTTAGTGGGTATGAGCAGTTCTTC
TRBJ2-2 TRBV2 . . CASSERLRNPPMGTGELFF TGTGCCAGCAGTGAGCGTCTTAGGAACCCCCCGATGGGCACCGGGGAGCTGTTTTTT
TRBJ1-5 TRBV6-6 . . CASSYLGLTDQPQHF TGTGCCAGCAGTTACCTAGGCCTAACCGATCAGCCCCAGCATTTT
TRBJ2-1 TRBV7-2 TRBD2 once CASSPSGGADQFF TGTGCCAGCAGTCCTAGCGGGGGGGCCGATCAGTTCTTC
TRBJ2-7 TRBV29-1 TRBD2 . CSVGRVAGGRNEQYF TGCAGCGTTGGAAGGGTAGCGGGGGGGCGGAACGAGCAGTACTTC
TRBJ1-5 TRBV24-1 . . CATNTWGLPGYNQPQHF TGTGCCACCAACACGTGGGGGCTACCAGGGTACAATCAGCCCCAGCATTTT
TRBJ2-3 TRBV2 . . CASNRQARDTQYF TGTGCCAGCAACCGACAGGCCCGGGATACGCAGTATTTT
TRBJ2-5 TRBV3-1/TRBV3-2 TRBD1 . CASSRGTEETQYF TGTGCCAGCAGCCGGGGGACAGAAGAGACCCAGTACTTC
TRBJ2-2 TRBV3-1/TRBV3-2 TRBD2 . CASSQQAGANTGELFF TGTGCCAGCAGCCAACAAGCGGGGGCGAACACCGGGGAGCTGTTTTTT
TRBJ2-7 TRBV12-3/TRBV12-4 . . CASSLGQIYEQYF TGTGCCAGCAGTTTAGGGCAGATCTACGAGCAGTACTTC
TRBJ1-2 TRBV7-9 . once CASSLANPQPYGYTF TGTGCCAGCAGCTTAGCGAACCCACAGCCCTATGGCTACACCTTC
TRBJ2-1 TRBV9 . . CASSLYWTGNEQFF TGTGCCAGCAGCCTCTACTGGACTGGCAATGAGCAGTTCTTC
TRBJ2-3 TRBV6-1 . . CASSELVSTDTQYF TGTGCCAGCAGTGAACTAGTTAGCACAGATACGCAGTATTTT